This passage covers 5 T cell receptor beta chains from one sample sequenced in a study of shared clonotypes between healthy human individuals (dated by TCRdb to 2018 to 2021). The receptor library was made with the immunoSEQ multiplex PCR assay. TCRdb stores this immuneACCESS table with in-frame sequences only. Part of the clones is absent; in the studies checked, under half of the shortfall reflects unresolved V genes, and no reason is known for the rest. In this sample the table shows about 520,000 clones, around four fifths of which occur a single time. The ten top clones hold 12% of the sample. The sequencing input was PBMCs. The receptor source for this set is a woman in her forties in good health. Some clones in this sample may be carry-over from other donors' samples.

J is TRBJ2-5 and V is TRBV28; 7 positions agree with TRBD2. This CDR3 has 12 residues. The germline CDR1 and CDR2 sequences are MDHEN and SYDVKM. V shed 6 bases and J 8 bases; nucleotides not matched to a gene: 6. DNA for the CDR3: TGTGCCAGCAGAACCCCGGGGGGAACCCAGTACTTC. Translation gives CASRTPGGTQYF.

This clone has only a few counts. The V and J genes are TRBV6-6 and TRBJ2-3; D gene ambiguous. V gave up 2 bases and J gave up 5 bases, with 11 bases separating them. Germline V gene sequence: CDR1 MNHNY, CDR2 SVGAGI (reference sequence). The CDR3 spans 14 residues. CDR3 sequence: CASSYIFSGDTQYF. CDR3 nucleotides: TGTGCCAGCAGTTACATCTTTAGTGGAGATACGCAGTATTTT.

The chain carries TRBV19 and TRBJ1-5, with a tentative D call TRBD1 (5 bases). Trimming left V 6 bases short and J 9 bases short, with 12 bases between. Germline V gene data show CDR1 as LNHDA and CDR2 as SQIVND (reference sequence). The CDR3 is 12 residues long. CDR3 residues: CASSPGGGPQHF. The CDR3 DNA sequence: TGTGCCAGTAGCCCGGGGGGTGGGCCCCAGCATTTT. The full variable domain, with the rest looked up from reference TRBV19 and TRBJ1-5, is DGGITQSPKYLFRKEGQNVTLSCEQNLNHDAMYWYRQDPGQGLRLIYYSQIVNDFQKGDIAEGYSVSREKKESFPLTVTSAQKNPTAFYLCASSPGGGPQHFGDGTRLSIL.

The chain has TRBV21-1 and TRBJ2-1; the listed D gene, TRBD2, was not tested against the DNA. TRBV21-1 is termed a pseudogene. The CDR3 length is 15 residues. CDR3 nucleotides: TGTGCCACCAAAGCAGGGCTAGCGGGAGTCAACGAGCAGTTCTTC. It specifies CATKAGLAGVNEQFF.

The count of this clone is one. The gene calls are TRBV5-4 and TRBJ2-5; a weak D match, TRBD2 (7 bases). Trimming cost V 9 bases and J 5 bases, with 23 bases left between them. This CDR3 is 15 amino acids long. Germline-derived CDR1 and CDR2 are SGHNT and YYREEE (reference sequence). The CDR3 sequence is CAIPGGPSKGETQYF. CDR3 nucleotide sequence: TGTGCCATTCCGGGGGGCCCCTCTAAAGGGGAGACCCAGTACTTC. The full variable domain, its missing parts supplied by reference TRBV5-4 and TRBJ2-5, is ETGVTQSPTHLIKTRGQQVTLRCSSQSGHNTVSWYQQALGQGPQFIFQYYREEENGRGNFPPRFSGLQFPNYSSELNVNALELDDSALYLCAIPGGPSKGETQYFGPGTRLLVL.